This record concerns one TCR beta chain sequence. Its specificity is not known. V gave up 5 bases and J gave up 9 bases, with 14 bases separating them. The CDR3 spans 12 residues. This nonspecific control used anti-CD3/anti-CD28 bead stimulation of CD4+ T cells. Responding CD4+ T cells were sorted by upregulation of both CD40 ligand and CD69. This was the immunoSEQ version 4 assay in survey mode. Each sample used up to 1 ug genomic DNA diluted to about 10 ng/uL. Some clones are missing from TCRdb's copy, which holds only in-frame ones; the method was immunoSEQ multiplex PCR. This table holds fewer than 45,000 clones, about 87% found once. The data are from a study of persistence of HIV-infected CD4 T cells. Study information: Suppressive ART had lasted a median of approximately 8 years. Blood samples, up to 180 mL, came from multiple time points, except a couple of leukapheresis donors sampled once.

The source is an adult woman with HIV who was CMV-seropositive. The chain recombines TRBV12-3 or TRBV12-4 with TRBJ2-7, with a tentative D call TRBD1 (5 bases). Sequencing used CD4+ T cells sorted from PBMCs after roughly 18-hour stimulation, obtained from a patient who received antiretroviral therapy. The CDR3 sequence is CASSRRQLTQYF. DNA of the CDR3: TGTGCCAGCAGTCGTCGACAGTTGACGCAGTACTTC.